Each of the 9 T cell receptor beta chains below was sequenced from the same sample in a study of T cells in Graves' hyperthyroidism and ophthalmopathy. RNA transcripts gave rise to amplified TCR beta CDR3 regions. Researchers ran a first-round RT-PCR on the TCR CDR3 using the HTBI primer set. TCRdb recomputed calls from the multiplex PCR reads with MiXCR, one row per CDR3 protein. The sample records hundreds of thousands of distinct CDR3 sequences, less than 20% being singletons. Sequencing was performed on blood. The receptors originated from a young woman with Graves' hyperthyroidism.

This clonotype has just a few counts. The J gene is TRBJ2-5, the V gene TRBV5-1; TRBD2 is a possible D gene (7 bases). Trimming shortened V by 2 bases and J by 4 bases, and 15 bases separated the two germline ends. Germline V gene sequence: CDR1 SGHRS, CDR2 YFSETQ. The CDR3 contains 15 residues. The CDR3 reads CASSFRGADGETQYF. The CDR3 DNA follows: TGCGCCAGCAGCTTCCGGGGGGCCGACGGAGAGACCCAGTACTTC.

The count of this clonotype is one. The J gene is TRBJ1-3, the V gene TRBV27, with 7 bases identical to TRBD1. The CDR3 consists of 15 residues. Trimming removed 6 bases from V and 0 bases from J; junction bases left unmatched: 5. Germline-derived CDR1 and CDR2 are MNHEY and SMNVEV (reference sequence). CDR3 loop: CASRQGGSSGNTIYF. CDR3 in DNA: TGTGCCAGCAGGCAGGGGGGATCCTCTGGAAACACCATATATTTT.

This clonotype appeared many times. The chain links TRBV20-1 to TRBJ2-3; unclear D gene. Per germline, CDR1 DFQATT and CDR2 SNEGSKA (reference sequence). V was pared by 4 bases and J by 1 base, with 9 bases between. The CDR3 covers 13 residues. The CDR3 here is CSAKSQGTDTQYF. CDR3 coding DNA: TGCAGTGCTAAGAGCCAGGGCACAGATACGCAGTATTTT.

There are many counts of this clonotype. This rearrangement joins TRBV11-2 to TRBJ2-1; D call uncertain. CDR3 length: 16 amino acids. V shed 2 bases and J shed 5 bases, with 16 bases lying between them. Germline V gene sequence: CDR1 SGHAT, CDR2 FQNNGV. The CDR3 bases are TGTGCCAGCAGCTTAAGGGTAGGGAATGCTCACAATGAGCAGTTCTTC. This gives the protein CASSLRVGNAHNEQFF. Combining the CDR3 with reference TRBV11-2 and TRBJ2-1 gives the whole variable domain EAGVAQSPRYKIIEKRQSVAFWCNPISGHATLYWYQQILGQGPKLLIQFQNNGVVDDSQLPKDRFSAERLKGVDSTLKIQPAKLEDSAVYLCASSLRVGNAHNEQFFGPGTRLTVL.

This clonotype appeared many times. The V call is TRBV15, the J call TRBJ1-5; D is unresolved. In germline, CDR1 is LNHNV, CDR2 YYDKDF (reference sequence). Deletions cut 1 base from V and 3 bases from J, with 16 bases between. The CDR3 has 17 amino acids. The CDR3 DNA is TGTGCCACCAGCAGAGGAGCAGGCGGGTTTCTCAATCAGCCCCAGCATTTT. Amino acids: CATSRGAGGFLNQPQHF.

The genes are TRBV20-1 and TRBJ1-2, with TRBD1 identical over 10 bases. The CDR3 loop spans 13 amino acids. Germline trimming cut 1 base from V and 8 bases from J; bases unmatched to any gene: 4. Germline assignment: CDR1 DFQATT and CDR2 SNEGSKA (reference sequence). The CDR3 here is CSARAGTGEGYTF. CDR3 coding DNA: TGCAGTGCTAGAGCCGGGACAGGGGAAGGCTACACCTTC.

This chain joins TRBV18 and TRBJ1-1; weak D call: TRBD1 (6 bases). CDR3 length equals 14 residues. Trimming removed 6 bases from V and 2 bases from J, with 13 bases in between. In germline, CDR1 is KGHSH, CDR2 LQKENI. The chain's CDR3 is CASSSDRVNTEAFF. The CDR3, as DNA: TGTGCCAGCTCGTCGGACAGAGTTAACACTGAAGCTTTCTTT.

This clonotype was observed many times. The V call is TRBV19, the J call TRBJ2-7; TRBD1 aligns across 10 bases. J was trimmed by 5 bases and V by 6 bases; bases with no gene match: 7. This CDR3 contains 14 residues. Germline V gene lookup returns CDR1 LNHDA and CDR2 SQIVND (reference sequence). In DNA form, the CDR3 reads TGTGCCAGTAGCGCCGGGACAGGGGTGAACGAGCAGTACTTC. It specifies CASSAGTGVNEQYF.

Concerning this clonotype: A much larger clone differs by one base, so this may be a read error. The V and J genes are TRBV20-1 and TRBJ2-3; 7 bases match TRBD2. The CDR3 is 18 amino acids. The junction had 16 bases not matched to a gene; V was cut back by 4 bases and J by 0 bases. Germline lookup yields CDR1 DFQATT and CDR2 SNEGSKA (reference sequence). DNA of the CDR3: TGCAGTGCTATAGGACTAGTGGCCAGACTGACTAGCACAGATACGCAGTATTTT. It translates to CSAIGLVARLTSTDTQYF.